What follows are 19 T cell receptor beta chains derived from one specimen sequenced in a study of CD8+CD57+ T cells in acquired aplastic anemia. It was patients with CD8+CD57+ cell expansion by flow cytometry who were chosen for sequencing. Investigators profiled TCR beta VDJ and CDR3 from genomic DNA template. TCRdb passed the reads through MiXCR, listing each CDR3 protein once. The sample carries about 180,000 distinct CDR3 sequences, 50% to 65% recorded once. Source material: sorted CD4+, CD8+, or CD8+CD57+ T cells (not recorded which) from PBMCs. Receptors were obtained from a human donor with aplastic anemia.

The chain is built from TRBV12-3 or TRBV12-4 and TRBJ1-3; D remains unclear. V was cut by 1 base and J by 0 bases, with 10 bases left in between. The CDR3 is 16 residues long. For the CDR3, the DNA is TGTGCCAGCAGTTTAGGGTCCAGTAGCTCTGGAAACACCATATATTTT. It specifies CASSLGSSSSGNTIYF.

A word on this clonotype: One junction end does not reproduce the germline sequence, and a read error may be involved. V is TRBV7-8 and J is TRBJ2-3; TRBD1 matches at 10 bases. Germline loops: CDR1 SGHVS, CDR2 FQNEAQ. This CDR3 has 12 amino acids. CDR3 coding DNA: TGTGCCGGCAGGACAGGGGGAGATACGCAGTATTTT. Translation gives CAGRTGGDTQYF.

The chain carries TRBV2 and TRBJ2-7; 7 nucleotides match TRBD2. Losses at the gene ends were 4 bases for V and 1 base for J; bases not matched to a gene: 10. From germline, CDR1 is SNHLY and CDR2 FYNNEI. This CDR3 has 16 amino acids. Here the CDR3 DNA reads TGTGCCAGCAGTGCTAGCGGTCGGACACCATCCTACGAGCAGTACTTC. Translation: CASSASGRTPSYEQYF.

The gene calls are TRBV5-1 and TRBJ2-1; D gene uncertain. In germline, CDR1 is SGHRS, CDR2 YFSETQ. Deletions cut 4 bases from V and 8 bases from J, with 13 bases between. CDR3 size: 13 residues. CDR3 in amino acids: CASSPRYQDEQFF. DNA of the CDR3: TGCGCCAGCAGCCCCCGGTACCAGGATGAGCAGTTCTTC.

This clonotype was picked up many times. The J gene is TRBJ2-1, the V gene TRBV6-5; D is undetermined. Germline-derived CDR1 and CDR2 are MNHEY and SVGAGI. This CDR3 contains 13 residues. V lost 6 bases and J 7 bases, leaving 13 bases between the germline ends. The CDR3 loop is CASSSRVRNEQFF. The CDR3 nucleotides are TGTGCCAGCAGCTCTCGAGTCAGGAATGAGCAGTTCTTC.

This clonotype was detected once. The chain links TRBV7-8 to TRBJ2-3; 7 bases align to TRBD2. Trimming at V came to 5 bases and at J to 4 bases, leaving 12 bases not matched to a gene. Germline V gene lookup returns CDR1 SGHVS and CDR2 FQNEAQ. The CDR3 extends over 16 amino acids. CDR3 DNA: TGTGCCAGCAGCCCGGGGACCCGCGGGGGATCAGATACGCAGTATTTT. It specifies CASSPGTRGGSDTQYF.

The chain is built from TRBV5-6 and TRBJ1-6, with 9 bases that match TRBD1. The germline CDR1 and CDR2 sequences are SGHDT and YYEEEE. CDR3 size: 16 residues. The junction had 10 bases not matched to a gene; V was cut back by 4 bases and J by 8 bases. The CDR3 nucleotides are TGTGCCAGCAGCAGTCCCGGGACAGGGACACATTCACCCCTCCACTTT. Its protein product is CASSSPGTGTHSPLHF.

This clonotype was picked up a small number of times. This rearrangement joins TRBV7-3 to TRBJ2-2; D remains unclear. The CDR3 consists of 14 residues. The V end was cut by 6 bases, the J end by 6 bases, with 14 bases between. Germline loops: CDR1 SGHTA, CDR2 FQGTGA. CDR3 in amino acids: CASSESAEPGELFF. CDR3 bases: TGTGCCAGCAGTGAGTCAGCAGAGCCCGGGGAGCTGTTTTTT.

This clonotype has a count of ten or more. The chain has TRBV20-1 and TRBJ1-1, with D tentatively TRBD1 (6 bases). V was pared by 5 bases and J by 1 base, with 8 bases between. Germline CDR1 and CDR2: DFQATT and SNEGSKA (reference sequence). The CDR3 extends over 12 amino acids. The CDR3: CSAVRGNTEAFF. CDR3 sequence (DNA): TGCAGTGCTGTCAGGGGGAACACTGAAGCTTTCTTT.

The genes are TRBV10-3 and TRBJ2-3; perhaps D is TRBD1 or TRBD2 (5 bases each). This CDR3 is built from 14 residues. V was pared by 3 bases and J by 4 bases, with 11 bases between. Germline CDR1 is ENHRY and CDR2 is SYGVKD. CDR3 sequence (DNA): TGTGCCATCAGTGAACCCCGGGACCCAGATACGCAGTATTTT. This codes for CAISEPRDPDTQYF.

This clonotype was counted between two and nine times. The chain has TRBV11-2 and TRBJ2-1; 9 nucleotides match TRBD2. The CDR3 length is 13 residues. The ends lost 10 bases at V and 11 bases at J; junction bases unmatched: 12. Per the germline V gene, CDR1 is SGHAT and CDR2 is FQNNGV. In DNA form, the CDR3 reads TGTGCCACCCAGCGGGAGGCACCGGGTAAGCAGTTCTTC. Its translation is CATQREAPGKQFF.

This clonotype was observed a single time. The chain links TRBV7-9 to TRBJ2-1; D might be TRBD1 or TRBD2, each matching 7 bases. The ends were cut back, 11 bases at V and 4 bases at J, with 15 bases in the middle. The CDR3 spans 13 residues. CDR1 and CDR2 (germline): SEHNR, FQNEAQ (reference sequence). As DNA, the CDR3 is TGTGCCGTTACAGGGGAGGGATACAATGAGCAGTTCTTC. Protein product: CAVTGEGYNEQFF.

This rearrangement joins TRBV2 to TRBJ2-3; no firm D call. Germline CDR1 SNHLY, CDR2 FYNNEI. This CDR3 is 13 amino acids long. V lost 0 bases and J lost 8, with 9 bases in between. As DNA, the CDR3 is TGTGCCAGCAGTGAAGCGCTTCTTGGTACGCAGTATTTT. This encodes CASSEALLGTQYF.

The chain is built from TRBV20-1 and TRBJ2-7; D is unresolved. Looked up from germline, CDR1 is DFQATT and CDR2 is SNEGSKA (reference sequence). This CDR3 is built from 13 residues. V shed 3 bases and J shed 0 bases, with 9 bases lying between them. In DNA form, the CDR3 reads TGCAGTGCTAGGTCCAGCTTCTCCTACGAGCAGTACTTC. It translates to CSARSSFSYEQYF.

V gene TRBV20-1 combines with J gene TRBJ2-7; the match to TRBD1 covers 7 bases. Trimming at V came to 3 bases and at J to 3 bases, leaving 5 bases not matched to a gene. CDR3 length: 13 amino acids. Germline values: CDR1 DFQATT, CDR2 SNEGSKA (reference sequence). CDR3 protein: CSARGTVSYEQYF. For the CDR3, the DNA is TGCAGTGCTAGGGGGACAGTTAGCTACGAGCAGTACTTC.

Note on this clonotype: At one end the junction does not follow the germline gene, possibly because of a read error. The chain is built from TRBV4-1 and TRBJ2-7; either TRBD1 or TRBD2 may supply D (6 bases each). This CDR3 region has 14 residues. CDR1 is MGHRA and CDR2 is YSYEKL in the germline V gene. Written as DNA, the CDR3 is TGCGCCAGCAGCCAAGATAGGGGGGCCTACAAGCAGTACTTC. Amino acids: CASSQDRGAYKQYF.

This clonotype was seen at least ten times. This rearrangement joins TRBV12-3 or TRBV12-4 to TRBJ2-1; TRBD1 agrees at 11 bases. V dropped 7 bases and J dropped 4; count of bases not matched to a gene: 3. The CDR3 extends over 14 amino acids. CDR3 in amino acids: CASNGQGAYNEQFF. The CDR3 nucleotides are TGTGCCAGCAACGGACAGGGGGCTTACAATGAGCAGTTCTTC.

The chain uses TRBV2 and TRBJ1-1; no reliable D call. The ends were cut back, 3 bases at V and 0 bases at J, with 2 bases in the middle. CDR3 length: 12 amino acids. In germline, CDR1 is SNHLY, CDR2 FYNNEI. The CDR3 loop reads CASSEMNTEAFF. In nucleotides, the CDR3 is TGTGCCAGCAGTGAGATGAACACTGAAGCTTTCTTT.

For this clonotype: A much more abundant neighbour one base away suggests this may be a read error. CDR3 region: CASSVDLSSGYTF. The CDR3 nucleotides read TGTGCCAGTAGTGTAGATCTGAGTAGCGGCTACACCTTC. The genes are TRBV19 and TRBJ1-2; D gene uncertain. This CDR3 has 13 amino acids. Germline CDR1 reads LNHDA; CDR2 reads SQIVND (reference sequence).